The rows below give T cell receptor beta chains drawn from one sample of a study of PD-L1 blockade in urothelial cancer. TCRdb's copy holds only in-frame clones and misses some; the assay was immunoSEQ multiplex PCR. The sample comprises about 74,000 clones, under 90% of which are singletons, and 4% to 5% rests with the top ten. The sample was PBMCs, taken around atezolizumab (anti-PD-L1) treatment. These receptors came from a man aged 65 to 85 with urothelial cancer. The CDR3 runs from the conserved cysteine through the conserved F or W. The order of the fields is D gene, J gene, V gene, clone size, CDR3 length, CDR3 DNA, CDR3 protein. A D gene is named only where the DNA matches it firmly. The size of a clone is reported for some rows only, either as once, few or many, or as a class for expanded clones.

. | TRBJ2-7 | TRBV21-1 | . | 18 | TGTGCCAGCAGCAAAGCCCCTGCTTTGGCGGGAGGGCCGTATGAGCAGTACTTC | CASSKAPALAGGPYEQYF
TRBD2 | TRBJ2-3 | TRBV2 | . | 15 | TGTGCCAGCAGGTCGGTAGCGGGAGGGAGAGATACGCAGTATTTT | CASRSVAGGRDTQYF
. | TRBJ1-4 | TRBV5-5 | . | 14 | TGTGCCAGCAGCTTGAAATACCCCGGGACTCATCCGTTTTTT | CASSLKYPGTHPFF
. | TRBJ1-1 | TRBV2 | . | 14 | TGTGCCAGCAGTAAGTCGGCGGCCCTAACTGAAGCTTTCTTT | CASSKSAALTEAFF
. | TRBJ2-7 | TRBV10-3 | . | 15 | TGTGCCATCAGTGAGTCAAGGGGAGGCTCCTACGAGCAGTACTTC | CAISESRGGSYEQYF
. | TRBJ2-7 | TRBV18 | . | 16 | TGTGCCAGCTCACCGCCAGGACTCTTTGCCTCCTACGAGCAGTACTTC | CASSPPGLFASYEQYF
. | TRBJ2-3 | TRBV5-5 | . | 15 | TGTGCCAGCAGCTCGGACTCCCTCCCGGTGGGTACGCAGTATTTT | CASSSDSLPVGTQYF
. | TRBJ2-7 | TRBV12-5 | few | 12 | TGTGCTAGTGGAGGGGATACGGGCGAGCAGTACTTC | CASGGDTGEQYF
TRBD1 | TRBJ2-6 | TRBV9 | . | 17 | TGTGCCAGCAGCACAACGGACAGGCTCTCTGGGGCCAACGTCCTGACTTTC | CASSTTDRLSGANVLTF
. | TRBJ2-2 | TRBV7-3 | . | 13 | TGTGCCAGCAGCGTAAAAAGGGGGGGGGAGCTGTTTTTT | CASSVKRGGELFF
TRBD2 | TRBJ2-7 | TRBV28 | . | 17 | TGTGCCAGCAGTTTAGTATGGTTGGGCGGGGGTACTTACGAGCAGTACTTC | CASSLVWLGGGTYEQYF
. | TRBJ1-6 | TRBV27 | . | 15 | TGTGCCAGCAGTTTAGAGGGACACCCCCGGTCACCCCTCCACTTT | CASSLEGHPRSPLHF
TRBD2 | TRBJ2-3 | TRBV11-2 | . | 16 | TGTGCCAGCAGCTTCCCACTAGCGGGAGCTAGGGATACGCAGTATTTT | CASSFPLAGARDTQYF
TRBD1 | TRBJ2-1 | TRBV18 | . | 15 | TGTGCCAGCTCACGGGACAGGGGGCCCAACAATGAGCAGTTCTTC | CASSRDRGPNNEQFF
TRBD2 | TRBJ2-7 | TRBV6-5 | . | 15 | TGTGCCAGCAGCCTACTCAGCGGGGGATCCTACGAGCAGTACTTC | CASSLLSGGSYEQYF
TRBD1 | TRBJ2-2 | TRBV19 | . | 16 | TGTGCCAGTAGTACCCTGCAGGGGGTAAACACCGGGGAGCTGTTTTTT | CASSTLQGVNTGELFF
TRBD2 | TRBJ2-1 | TRBV5-1 | . | 17 | TGCGCCAGCAGCTTGGGGGCTAGCGGGACGGGAACCAATGAGCAGTTCTTC | CASSLGASGTGTNEQFF
TRBD2 | TRBJ2-1 | TRBV11-2 | . | 13 | TGTGCCAGCAGCTTAGATAGCGGGGGGGAGCAGTTCTTC | CASSLDSGGEQFF
. | TRBJ2-1 | TRBV7-9 | once | 11 | TGTGCCAGCAGCTTTAACAATGAGCAGTTCTTC | CASSFNNEQFF
. | TRBJ1-1 | TRBV27 | . | 14 | TGTGCCAGCAGTTTATACGGAGGTGCAGGAGAAGCTTTCTTT | CASSLYGGAGEAFF
. | TRBJ1-2 | TRBV27 | . | 14 | TGTGCCAGCAGCCCCGGTCTGGGAGGCTATGGCTACACCTTC | CASSPGLGGYGYTF
. | TRBJ1-4 | TRBV27 | . | 15 | TGTGCCAGCAGTTTATTAGGGGATGGGCGACCCAAACTGTTTTTT | CASSLLGDGRPKLFF
TRBD1 | TRBJ2-7 | TRBV7-9 | . | 16 | TGTGCCAGCAGCTCGGGACAGGGGGCTACTCCCTACGAGCAGTACTTC | CASSSGQGATPYEQYF
TRBD1 | TRBJ2-7 | TRBV9 | . | 15 | TGTGCCAGCAGCCTCCGGGACAGGGGGTTCTACGAGCAGTACTTC | CASSLRDRGFYEQYF
TRBD2 | TRBJ2-1 | TRBV7-9 | . | 15 | TGTGCCAGCAGCTTAAGGGCTAGCGGTGGCAATGAGCAGTTCTTC | CASSLRASGGNEQFF
TRBD2 | TRBJ2-1 | TRBV27 | . | 18 | TGTGCCAGCAGCTTAAACACCCTAGGACTAGCGACGTACAATGAGCAGTTCTTC | CASSLNTLGLATYNEQFF
TRBD2 | TRBJ2-1 | TRBV6-4 | . | 15 | TGTGCCAGCAGTGAGGGTAGCGGGGTCTACAATGAGCAGTTCTTC | CASSEGSGVYNEQFF
. | TRBJ2-5 | TRBV20-1 | . | 10 | TGCAGTGCTATCAGAGAGACCCAGTACTTC | CSAIRETQYF
TRBD1 | TRBJ1-2 | TRBV19 | . | 14 | TGTGCCAGTAGCGCCGAGGGACAGATCTATGGCTACACCTTC | CASSAEGQIYGYTF
TRBD2 | TRBJ2-2 | TRBV29-1 | . | 20 | TGCAGCGTCCTACGATTTCGGGGCGGGCCTAGCGGGAGACGCACCGGGGAGCTGTTTTTT | CSVLRFRGGPSGRRTGELFF
TRBD2 | TRBJ2-5 | TRBV7-2 | . | 18 | TGTGCCAGCAGCCGCCGACTAGCGGGAGGGGGGTACCAAGAGACCCAGTACTTC | CASSRRLAGGGYQETQYF
. | TRBJ2-5 | TRBV28 | . | 14 | TGTGCCAGCAGTTTATATACACCACAAGAGACCCAGTACTTC | CASSLYTPQETQYF
. | TRBJ2-3 | TRBV28 | . | 15 | TGTGCCAGCACCCCCGCGGAAGTCCGGGAAGATACGCAGTATTTT | CASTPAEVREDTQYF
TRBD1 | TRBJ1-2 | TRBV5-1 | once | 14 | TGCGCCAGCAGCCTGGACAGGGCTCGGGCAGGCTACACCTTC | CASSLDRARAGYTF
TRBD2 | TRBJ2-3 | TRBV5-6 | . | 14 | TGTGCCAGCAGCTCTGGGACTAGCAGGGATACGCAGTATTTT | CASSSGTSRDTQYF
TRBD1 | TRBJ1-3 | TRBV11-2 | . | 18 | TGTGCCAGCAGCGTGGGCCGGACAGGGAGGTTCTCTGGAAACACCATATATTTT | CASSVGRTGRFSGNTIYF
TRBD1 | TRBJ1-1 | TRBV27 | . | 13 | TGTGCCAGCAGACTAAACAGGGGCACTGAAGCTTTCTTT | CASRLNRGTEAFF
. | TRBJ2-3 | TRBV5-4 | . | 13 | TGTGCCAGCAGCGAGACTAGCACAGATACGCAGTATTTT | CASSETSTDTQYF
. | TRBJ1-6 | TRBV6-5 | . | 14 | TGTGCCAGCAGTTATATAACAGGGAATTCACCCCTCCACTTT | CASSYITGNSPLHF
TRBD1 | TRBJ1-2 | TRBV4-1 | few | 13 | TGCGCCAGCAAAGCGACAGGGCCCTATGGCTACACCTTC | CASKATGPYGYTF
. | TRBJ1-2 | TRBV5-6 | . | 15 | TGTGCCAGCAGCTTGGCCCAGACAGGCGCCTATGGCTACACCTTC | CASSLAQTGAYGYTF